Below, 13 T cell receptor beta chains from the same sample are listed, as sequenced in a study of beta chain features in type 1 diabetes. Notes on the study in general: TCRB CDR3s were moderately but significantly shorter in Type 1 diabetes patients in all four CD4+ subsets.

These receptors have no identified antigens. Expressed TCRB transcripts were sequenced, since all the RNA that had been isolated was reverse transcribed. Clones were read by immunoSEQ multiplex PCR, and TCRdb kept only the in-frame ones, dropping some. Of around 340,000 clones in the sample, around 9% were seen once. Input material: central memory CD4+ T cells from blood. The receptor set was obtained from a man in his thirties or forties with type 1 diabetes.

Only a few counts were recorded for this clone. The CDR3 loop is CASSVAGDPQETQYF. Here the CDR3 DNA reads TGTGCCAGCAGCGTAGCGGGGGACCCGCAAGAGACCCAGTACTTC. J is TRBJ2-5 and V is TRBV9; perhaps TRBD2 as D (6 bases). The CDR3 has 15 residues. The V gene lost 0 bases and the J gene lost 2 bases, with 11 bases spanning the gap. Germline V gene data show CDR1 as SGDLS and CDR2 as YYNGEE.

This clone was counted only a few times. The CDR3 protein is CASSLEVGSRGYTF. DNA for the CDR3: TGTGCCAGCAGCTTAGAAGTGGGGAGTAGGGGCTACACCTTC. The chain links TRBV7-9 to TRBJ1-2; D is unclear. Germline V gene data show CDR1 as SEHNR and CDR2 as FQNEAQ (reference sequence). The CDR3 runs 14 residues. V gave up 1 base and J gave up 8 bases, with 14 bases separating them.

A few counts support this clone. One end of the junction is discordant with germline, which a read error may explain. J is TRBJ1-2 and V is TRBV6-5; no reliable D call. Germline V gene lookup returns CDR1 MNHEY and CDR2 SVGAGI. The CDR3 runs to 14 residues. The CDR3 loop reads CAISERSPGYGYTF. CDR3 DNA: TGTGCCATCAGTGAGCGATCCCCGGGCTATGGCTACACCTTC.

J is TRBJ2-5 and V is TRBV4-3, with a weak D call TRBD1 (5 bases). CDR3 length: 15 amino acids. Germline V CDR1 and CDR2: LGHNA, YSLEER. V lost 0 bases to trimming and J lost 2 bases, with 10 bases between them. This CDR3 reads CASSQDGRGQETQYF. The CDR3 coding sequence is TGCGCCAGCAGCCAAGATGGAAGGGGTCAAGAGACCCAGTACTTC.

The chain employs TRBV29-1 and TRBJ2-5; D is unresolved. The CDR3 length is 11 residues. The germline V gene has CDR1 SQVTM and CDR2 ANQGSEA. The ends were cut back, 5 bases at V and 5 bases at J, with 9 bases in the middle. This CDR3 reads CSVLHWETQYF. CDR3 nucleotides: TGCAGCGTTTTACACTGGGAGACCCAGTACTTC.

This clone showed up just a few times. The genes are TRBV5-1 and TRBJ1-2; 7 bases align to TRBD1. Losses at the gene ends were 4 bases for V and 4 bases for J; bases not matched to a gene: 16. The CDR3 is 17 residues long. The germline gives CDR1 SGHRS, CDR2 YFSETQ. The CDR3 DNA follows: TGCGCCAGCAGCCTTCGACAGGGTAACCAGGGAGGCTATGGCTACACCTTC. Translated, it gives CASSLRQGNQGGYGYTF.

The gene calls are TRBV5-1 and TRBJ2-7, with D tentatively TRBD1 (6 bases). V lost 2 bases, J lost 6 bases, and 15 bases lay in between. From germline, CDR1 is SGHRS and CDR2 YFSETQ. The CDR3 extends over 14 amino acids. CDR3 region: CASSLETGPSEQYF. CDR3 DNA sequence: TGCGCCAGCAGCTTAGAGACAGGACCCAGCGAGCAGTACTTC.

This clone appeared many times. The chain is built from TRBV7-6 and TRBJ2-1; D unclear. CDR1 and CDR2 (germline): SGHVS, FNYEAQ. Trimming shortened V by 0 bases and J by 4 bases, and 7 bases separated the two germline ends. The CDR3 consists of 14 residues. The CDR3 bases are TGTGCCAGCAGCTTAGCGCTACAGTACAATGAGCAGTTCTTC. Residues: CASSLALQYNEQFF.

This clone was detected a few times. This specimen includes other DNA sequences encoding the same CDR3. The V gene is TRBV2, the J gene TRBJ2-5; D is perhaps TRBD1 (5 bases). The CDR3 loop spans 14 amino acids. Trimming took 4 bases from V and 0 from J, leaving 9 bases between them. Germline loops: CDR1 SNHLY, CDR2 FYNNEI. For the CDR3, the DNA is TGTGCCAGCAGTGGGCAGGGAAACCAAGAGACCCAGTACTTC. Amino acids: CASSGQGNQETQYF. The variable domain in full, with the rest retrieved from reference TRBV2 and TRBJ2-5, is EPEVTQTPSHQVTQMGQEVILRCVPISNHLYFYWYRQILGQKVEFLVSFYNNEISEKSEIFDDQFSVERPDGSNFTLKIRSTKLEDSAMYFCASSGQGNQETQYFGPGTRLLVL.

This chain links TRBV7-8 with TRBJ2-7; D might be TRBD2 (5 bases). Between the trimmed V and J ends, which lost 1 base and 0 bases, there was a span of 13 bases. Germline lookup yields CDR1 SGHVS and CDR2 FQNEAQ. CDR3 size: 16 residues. CDR3 in amino acids: CASSLVRTASSYEQYF. The CDR3 coding sequence is TGTGCCAGCAGCTTAGTGCGGACTGCGAGCTCCTACGAGCAGTACTTC.

This rearrangement joins TRBV9 to TRBJ2-7; D is unresolved. Germline loops: CDR1 SGDLS, CDR2 YYNGEE. The CDR3 covers 12 residues. The V and J ends lost 0 bases and 7 bases respectively, with 8 bases between them. This chain's CDR3 is CASSVVVREQYF. CDR3 bases: TGTGCCAGCAGCGTAGTTGTAAGGGAGCAGTACTTC.

This clone has more than one count but fewer than ten. This CDR3 reads CASSLRDSYNSPLHF. CDR3 DNA: TGTGCCAGCAGTTTACGGGACTCCTATAATTCACCCCTCCACTTT. This chain joins TRBV27 and TRBJ1-6; the D is unclear. V was clipped by 2 bases and J by 0 bases, with 5 bases between them. The germline V gene encodes CDR1 MNHEY and CDR2 SMNVEV (reference sequence). The CDR3 length is 15 residues.

The rearrangement links TRBV25-1 to TRBJ1-2, with 7 nucleotides matching TRBD1. The CDR3 runs to 14 residues. The V and J ends lost 2 bases and 8 bases, in that order; junction bases with no gene match: 8. Germline-derived CDR1 and CDR2 are MGHDK and SYGVNS. The CDR3 DNA follows: TGTGCCAGCAGTGAAACGGGGGGGACAGTCGGCTACACCTTC. Its protein product is CASSETGGTVGYTF.